These 3 T cell receptor beta chains originate from one sample sequenced in a study of CXCR3-negative and CXCR3-positive naive CD8 T cells. General study results and limits: The TRB CDR3s that CXCR3-positive naive cells carried were more hydrophobic than those of CXCR3-negative naive cells.

No antigen is known for these receptors. Libraries of TRB cDNA were made by 5' RACE and carried UMIs. TCRdb reanalyzed the 5' RACE reads and collapses them to one entry per CDR3 protein, without DNA. This sample's table has roughly 55,000 distinct CDR3 sequences. The sample taken for sequencing was naive CXCR3+ CD8+ T cells from blood. Subset here: CD45RO-CCR7+CD27+CD95- naive CD8+ T cells expressing CXCR3 (TNR3+). These receptors all come from a human donor in good health. Some clones in this sample may be carry-over from other donors' samples.

This rearrangement joins TRBV6-2 or TRBV6-3 to TRBJ1-1; TCRdb calls TRBD1, which cannot be checked without DNA. The CDR3 has 14 amino acids. Germline V gives CDR1 MNHEY, CDR2 SVGEGT. The CDR3 sequence: CASSYRGGDTEAFF.

The J gene is TRBJ2-1, the V gene TRBV20-1. Germline CDR1 is DFQATT and CDR2 is SNEGSKA (reference sequence). The CDR3 extends over 12 amino acids. CDR3 sequence: CSASLEFNEQFF.

V and J are TRBV28 and TRBJ2-2. The CDR3 sequence is 15 residues long. Germline V gives CDR1 MDHEN, CDR2 SYDVKM. CDR3 region: CASSLEWQNTGELFF.